There are a few counts of the clone carrying this T cell receptor (beta chain). Its antigen remains unknown. It may be a read error: a sequence one base away is much more abundant. The record originates from a study of metastatic and nonmetastatic thyroid tumors. Study as a whole: Across peripheral blood and tumor or nodule tissue samples taken from malignant and benign thyroid patients, the repertoires were compared with one another.

Study processing details: Clinicopathological groups of papillary thyroid cancer showed CDR3 differences that were used to build a distant-metastasis classifier. TCRdb re-clonotyped the PCR reads through MiXCR. The V and J calls and clone size come from TCRdb's table, not from the authors' own analysis. The sample carries roughly 83,000 clones, 15% recorded once. Patients had received no treatment of any kind before thyroid surgery. Notes on the study in general: According to reports, the diversity of TCR beta was significantly higher in malignant thyroid tumors than in benign nodules, and this held in both blood and tumor samples.

The specimen sequenced was blood. This TCR derives from a female donor with papillary thyroid cancer or a benign thyroid nodule (not recorded which). Some clones in this sample may be carry-over from other donors' samples.

CDR3 nucleotide sequence: TGTGCCTGGCGTGGTCTGTACTTC. This sequence encodes CAWRGLYF. J is TRBJ2-7 and V is TRBV6-1, with D unresolved. Looked up from germline, CDR1 is MNHNS and CDR2 is SASEGT. The CDR3 runs 8 residues. The V end lost 11 bases, the J end lost 12 bases, and 11 bases lay between the germline ends.